This T cell receptor (beta chain) was observed in a study of T-cell memory formation after mild COVID-19. Across the study: The study found TCR clusters largely donor specific.

To note about this clonotype: Its specificity is unknown.

Whole-study findings and limits: Those CD4+ clones that contracted were mainly in CM and EM (CD8+ ones in EMRA). Pre-infection memory carried some responding clones, suggesting that cross-reactive memory joined. Later expanders leaned toward CD4+, whereas clones contracting from day 15 to 85 were balanced CD4/CD8.

TCRdb passed the 5' RACE reads through MiXCR, listing each CDR3 protein once. The sample carries under 400,000 distinct CDR3 sequences, around a fifth recorded once. J lost 0 bases, V lost 4 bases, and 15 bases had no gene match. In germline, CDR1 is SGHNT, CDR2 YYREEE (reference sequence). The CDR3 spans 19 residues. This sequence was found in an adult woman who had mild COVID-19 (a few samples of this study predate the infection). Cell type and time point are not known. The sample was PBMCs or a T cell subset sorted from them (not recorded which). This chain uses TRBV5-4 with TRBJ2-4, with 8 bases fitting TRBD1. CDR3 protein: CASSLVTDRGRLAKNIQYF. CDR3 sequence (DNA): TGTGCCAGCAGCCTAGTAACAGACAGGGGACGATTAGCCAAAAACATTCAGTACTTC.